These T cell receptor beta chains were read from a single sample in a study of cytomegalovirus exposure and HLA in healthy donors. The data were produced by immunoSEQ multiplex PCR, yet TCRdb's version contains in-frame clones alone and is incomplete. The sample includes about 100,000 clones, around three quarters of them seen just once. Sample: PBMCs. The receptors derive from a female donor in good health and CMV-seropositive. Both conserved end residues are part of each CDR3. Fields, in order: D gene, V gene, J gene, CDR3 protein. A D gene is named only where the DNA matches it firmly.

D gene: TRBD1; V gene: TRBV5-1; J gene: TRBJ1-1; CDR3 protein: CASSLGGQGTEAFF
D gene: TRBD2; V gene: TRBV7-8; J gene: TRBJ2-1; CDR3 protein: CASSLITSGVSPNEQFF
D gene: -; V gene: TRBV28; J gene: -; CDR3 protein: CASSLVRGLYEQYF
D gene: TRBD1; V gene: TRBV5-8; J gene: TRBJ1-2; CDR3 protein: CASSGQGMTNYGYTF
D gene: -; V gene: TRBV5-6; J gene: TRBJ1-5; CDR3 protein: CASSLRGGNQPQHF
D gene: -; V gene: TRBV21-1; J gene: TRBJ2-4; CDR3 protein: CASSKSADRLAKNIQYF
D gene: TRBD2; V gene: TRBV18; J gene: TRBJ2-7; CDR3 protein: CASSQLAGGEQYF
D gene: -; V gene: TRBV10-3; J gene: TRBJ1-1; CDR3 protein: CAISDPGHPSTEAFF
D gene: -; V gene: TRBV4-1; J gene: TRBJ2-1; CDR3 protein: CASSQPGYEQFF
D gene: -; V gene: TRBV5-6; J gene: TRBJ2-6; CDR3 protein: CASSLDVYLGSGANGLTF
D gene: -; V gene: TRBV6-6; J gene: TRBJ2-1; CDR3 protein: CASARLADNEQFF
D gene: TRBD1; V gene: TRBV7-2; J gene: TRBJ2-2; CDR3 protein: CASSRRDRGHTGELFF
D gene: -; V gene: TRBV4-3; J gene: TRBJ1-2; CDR3 protein: CASSQGAGYTF
D gene: TRBD2; V gene: TRBV19; J gene: TRBJ2-7; CDR3 protein: CASSIAMGGVEQYF
D gene: TRBD1; V gene: TRBV27; J gene: TRBJ1-2; CDR3 protein: CASSRPTGTGYTF
D gene: -; V gene: TRBV15; J gene: TRBJ2-5; CDR3 protein: CATRLQGSKTQYF
D gene: TRBD2; V gene: TRBV7-2; J gene: TRBJ2-7; CDR3 protein: CASSLEGTTAAYEQYF